This T cell receptor beta chain was found in a study of immune characteristics of hereditary and idiopathic chronic pancreatitis. At the level of the whole study: The study profiled local pancreatic immune cells and TCRbeta repertoires in hereditary and idiopathic chronic pancreatitis compared with control organ donor pancreases. The gDNA-based approach was selected because the approach required minimal in vitro experimental manipulation of T cells infiltrating the pancreas. TCRbeta sequencing included 5 control pancreases, under 10 pancreases with hereditary chronic pancreatitis and about six pancreases with idiopathic chronic pancreatitis.

Pancreas tissue with chronic pancreatitis was obtained from patients having total pancreatectomy with islet autotransplantation (TPIAT). No known history of diabetes was present in the included chronic pancreatitis patients. For TCRbeta sequencing, genomic DNA was extracted directly from bulk pancreas tissue, without T cell sorting. No particular cause of disease was identified in idiopathic chronic pancreatitis patients. Pancreas tissues from patients and organ donors were collected consecutively at two US centers. Based on the germline V gene, the CDR1 and CDR2 sequences are MDHEN and SYDVKM. From its cysteine to its valine, the CDR3 spans 15 amino acids. Kept here is only the CDR3 DNA, which spans 45 bases and is read in frame from base 1. The germline V and J ends show losses of 4 bases and 7 bases respectively, and no gene match explains 13 bases of the junction. Libraries were built with the immunoSEQ multiplex PCR assay. The TCRbeta CDR3 region and neighboring sequences were amplified from pancreatic genomic DNA and then sequenced. The original pipeline was this. Productive clonality and productive rearrangement counts were measured along with repertoire diversity, which was expressed as a mean normalized Shannon-Wiener index. The nonparametric Mann-Whitney U test was used to compare repertoire metrics between the control and chronic pancreatitis groups. A shared clonotype was defined as a CDR3beta sequence with the same amino acid composition and length across subjects. Here the immuneACCESS table is served through TCRdb, limited to in-frame sequences with V and J called. Missing clones are a known gap in these copies; in checked studies unresolved V genes cover under half, and the rest lacks a known reason. For V, J and clone size, that table is used; D and trimming come from the DNA. The sample records fewer than 10,000 clones, about 85% of which are singletons. Of the sample, 12% to 15% falls within the top ten clones.

With respect to this clone: This clone's antigen is unknown. Within one base of it there is no much larger clone, and no base qualities were kept.

Overall results and qualifications from the work: Because patient tissue could only be obtained at the time of TPIAT, differences in disease duration may have influenced the immune findings. Differences in Vbeta-Jbeta gene family usage, including TRBV10, TRBV19, TRBV23 and TRBV5, were found between hereditary and idiopathic chronic pancreatitis. Among 10 to 15 chronic pancreatitis patients, the number of productive TCR rearrangements showed a positive correlation with disease severity scores. Chronic pancreatitis caused by alcohol use was not included in the study. Compared with controls, TCRbeta repertoire diversity was significantly higher and clonality was lower in both chronic pancreatitis groups.

This clonotype originated in a human donor with chronic pancreatitis. Sequenced sample: pancreas tissue with idiopathic chronic pancreatitis. The cell subset or site label, as the study defines it: chronic pancreatitis without an identified cause. In this chain, TRBV28 is recombined with TRBJ2-7; 7 central bases correspond to TRBD1. Here is the DNA: TGTGCCAGCAGTTCTTCCGGGACAGAGGTACGAGAGCAGTACGTC. This yields the protein CASSSSGTEVREQYV.